This record covers a single T cell receptor beta chain. Its antigen is currently unknown. Investigators reverse transcribed all isolated RNA, so they sequenced expressed TCRB transcripts. Repertoires were generated with immunoSEQ multiplex PCR, while TCRdb's copy carries only in-frame clones and drops some. The data contain 360,000 or so clones, less than 20% of them singletons. This sample stems from a study of beta chain features in type 1 diabetes. General observations from the study: PCR might show a preference for shorter templates, equally across patients and controls.

The CDR3 loop spans 16 amino acids. J gave up 9 bases and V 4 bases, and 10 bases lay outside the gene matches. Germline V CDR1 and CDR2: MGHRA, YSYEKL. This sequence joins TRBV4-1 and TRBJ1-6; 9 bases are shared with TRBD1. The TCR comes from a woman aged 18-35 years in good health. The sequencing sample was made of naive CD4+ T cells from blood. CDR3 residues: CASSPPPGQGISPLHF. As DNA, the CDR3 is TGCGCCAGCAGCCCACCTCCGGGACAGGGAATTTCACCCCTCCACTTT.